Included here is one T cell receptor (beta chain) sequence, with context. Its specificity is unknown. This sample is part of a study of T cells expressing NK-cell markers. Across the whole study: Sorted CD3+CD56+NKG2C+, CD3+CD56+NKG2C- and CD3+CD56-NKG2C+ T cells provided the TCR beta repertoires. Within the sequenced cohort of eight donors, seven exhibited HCMV seropositivity and one was seronegative.

Study-level points and caveats: It is unclear if expanded NKG2C-expressing clones target HCMV antigens. A range of about 1.0-8% of CD8+ T cells consisted of dominant NKG2C+ clonotypes in 6 or 7 donors.

TCRdb re-analyzed the 5' RACE reads; it lists each CDR3 protein once, without DNA. There are roughly 450,000 distinct CDR3 sequences in the sample, with approximately 1.5% held by the top ten. The CDR3 contains 19 residues. The germline V gene has CDR1 MGHRA and CDR2 YSYEKL. This clonotype originated in a woman aged 50 to 60 in good health. Material for sequencing was blood T cells: a sorted CD56 or NKG2C T cell subset, CD4+ or CD8+ T cells, or bulk PBMC T cells (not recorded which). The rearrangement links TRBV4-1 to TRBJ2-2; TCRdb indicates TRBD2, and absent DNA this call remains unverified. Here the CDR3 reads CASSQDPSGTSSSTGELFF.